Listed below are T cell receptor beta chains from one sample, sequenced in a study of Tregs in tolerant kidney transplant recipients. TCRdb's table, derived via immunoSEQ multiplex PCR, lists solely in-frame clones and lacks some. The sample has roughly 120,000 clones, roughly nine tenths seen once; the top ten hold more than 0.45%. The sample consisted of CD4+ T cells from blood. The origin of the receptors is a human donor in good health. CDR3s include the opening cysteine and the closing phenylalanine or tryptophan.

j_call v_call cdr3_aa
TRBJ2-1 TRBV5-8 CASSLLSSYNEQFF
TRBJ2-1 TRBV29-1 CSVGGGVIGNEQFF
TRBJ2-2 TRBV7-9 CASSLAGSLDTGELFF
TRBJ1-1 TRBV29-1 CSVAGVLMNTEAFF
TRBJ2-2 TRBV6-5 CASSSRPPENSGELFF
TRBJ1-1 TRBV6-5 CASSYSGQGLNTEAFF
TRBJ2-1 TRBV14 CASTKIGTSDEQFF
TRBJ1-5 TRBV6-5 CASSYGNPNQPQHF
TRBJ2-3 TRBV5-1 CASSLEGRSSTQYF
TRBJ2-7 TRBV11-2 CASSPTSSYEQYF
TRBJ2-5 TRBV27 CASSLLRGAMRETQYF
TRBJ2-7 TRBV30 CAWRGGNGYEQYF
TRBJ2-3 TRBV5-1 CASSTGTSGRGKDTQYF
TRBJ2-3 TRBV11-2 CASSLIRSSDTQYF
TRBJ1-1 TRBV7-6 CASSLGARAALAEAFF
TRBJ2-4 TRBV7-9 CASSLSASQGDKNIQYF
TRBJ2-2 TRBV15 CATSTGLAGVAGELFF
TRBJ2-1 TRBV19 CASSAGTSGSNEQFF
TRBJ2-7 TRBV11-2 CASSPGQGWTYEQYF
TRBJ1-5 TRBV9 CASARGGNQPQHF
TRBJ2-7 TRBV7-2 CASSLMTGTRTSEQYF
TRBJ2-2 TRBV30 CAWTPKYRSNTGELFF
TRBJ1-5 TRBV28 CASSSGGNQPQHF
TRBJ2-7 TRBV12-5 CASGFLSGGLHEQYF
TRBJ2-5 TRBV2 CASRATGQETQYF
TRBJ2-5 TRBV9 CASSVGTQETQYF
TRBJ2-3 TRBV4-1 CASSQATGLTDTQYF
TRBJ1-1 TRBV29-1 CSVGNTEAFF
TRBJ1-2 TRBV6-1 CASSDLGTQNYGYTF
TRBJ2-1 TRBV6-4 CASPPGQGAYFYNEQFF
TRBJ1-1 TRBV19 CASKKGQGTNTEAFF
TRBJ2-7 TRBV5-5 CASSLVESSGSRYEQYF
TRBJ2-3 TRBV29-1 CSVPTRRGDTQYF
TRBJ2-5 TRBV5-5 CASSSFSGSRGETQYF
TRBJ1-1 TRBV10-1 CASVGRTEAFF
TRBJ2-7 TRBV19 CASSPNRAPLVKEQYF
TRBJ2-5 TRBV5-1 CASSLGGTSEETQYF
TRBJ2-2 TRBV7-3 CASSLKRLGELFF
TRBJ1-2 TRBV5-1 CASSLGPGGSYGYTF
TRBJ2-7 TRBV5-1 CASSLGPIGVGYEQYF
TRBJ1-4 TRBV15 CATSAPPAWYNKNEKLFF
TRBJ1-4 TRBV10-3 CATAGGDGDEKLFF
TRBJ1-3 TRBV10-2 CASAAPERSGTGNTIYF
TRBJ1-1 TRBV7-7 CASSPDLRGAEAFF
TRBJ2-7 TRBV18 CASSPPGTYEQYF
TRBJ1-6 TRBV7-2 CASSLRWGQSSYNSPLHF
TRBJ2-7 TRBV11-2 CASSLYRGRVHEQYF
TRBJ2-1 TRBV9 CASSVGGGKSSYNEQFF
TRBJ1-6 TRBV7-6 CASSLAEGAYNSPLHF
TRBJ2-1 TRBV4-1 CASSQPQGIREQFF
TRBJ2-3 TRBV19 CASSIRTITDTQYF
TRBJ1-6 TRBV27 CASSLLSGSSYNSPLHF
TRBJ1-4 TRBV9 CASSVWTGPNEKLFF